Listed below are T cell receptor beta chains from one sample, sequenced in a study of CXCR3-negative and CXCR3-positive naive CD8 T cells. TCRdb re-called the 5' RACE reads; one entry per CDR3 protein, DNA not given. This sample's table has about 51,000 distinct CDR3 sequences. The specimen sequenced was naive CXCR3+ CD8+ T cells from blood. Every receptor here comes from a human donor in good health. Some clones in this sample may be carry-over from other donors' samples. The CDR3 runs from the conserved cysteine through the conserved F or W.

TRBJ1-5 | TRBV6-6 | CASSYSSGNQPQHF
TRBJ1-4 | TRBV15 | CATSSPRDINEKLFF
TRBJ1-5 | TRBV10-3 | CAISEGGQRNQPQHF
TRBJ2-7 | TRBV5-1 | CASSLVADEQYF
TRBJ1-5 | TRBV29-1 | CSVTGNQPQHF
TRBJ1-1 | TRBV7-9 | CASSLDSTEAFF
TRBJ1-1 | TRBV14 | CASSPFGQGETEAFF
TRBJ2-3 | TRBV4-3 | CASSQGTGHTDTQYF
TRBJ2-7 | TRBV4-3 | CASSQDSAGSGEQYF
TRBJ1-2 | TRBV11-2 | CASSPGGTVYGYTF
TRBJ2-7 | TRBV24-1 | CATRIPTGIHEQYF
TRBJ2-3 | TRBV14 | CASSPTSVTDTQYF
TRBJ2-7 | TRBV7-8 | CASSLATGAREQYF
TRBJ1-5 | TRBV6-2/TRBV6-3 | CASSLGDGKGNQPQHF
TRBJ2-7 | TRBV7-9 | CASSRSGSGYEQYF
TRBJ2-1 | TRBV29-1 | CSVGQGAHNEQFF
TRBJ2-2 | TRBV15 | CATSPTPGLVNTGELFF
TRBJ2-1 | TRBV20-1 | CSALRGDYNEQFF
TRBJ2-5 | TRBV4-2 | CASSQVRGRETQYF
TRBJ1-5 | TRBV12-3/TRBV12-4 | CASSLGIDSNQPQHF
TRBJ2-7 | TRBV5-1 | CASSFAGDSYEQYF
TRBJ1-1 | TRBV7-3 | CASSLARNTEAFF
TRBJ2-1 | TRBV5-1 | CASSLDGTEQFF
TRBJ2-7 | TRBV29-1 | CSVRIGQKGYEQYF
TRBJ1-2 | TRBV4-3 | CASSQDWGQGNYGYTF
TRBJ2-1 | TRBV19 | CASSILRGRNNEQFF
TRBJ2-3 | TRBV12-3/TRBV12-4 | CASSLLLPNTDTQYF
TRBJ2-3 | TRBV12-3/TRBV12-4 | CASLALAGGPDTQYF
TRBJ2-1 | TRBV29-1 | CSVDGGVAYNEQFF
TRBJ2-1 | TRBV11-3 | CASSPDRGAYNEQFF
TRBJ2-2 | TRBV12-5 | CASGLSTGPGELFF
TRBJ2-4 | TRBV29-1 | CSVEDPGVFAKNIQYF
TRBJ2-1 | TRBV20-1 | CSARGGVSYNEQFF
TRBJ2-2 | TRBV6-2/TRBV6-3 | CASSIPPRELFF
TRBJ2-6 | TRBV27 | CASSLQGAPGANVLAF
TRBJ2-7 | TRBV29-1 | CSVEIRGLGGYEQYF
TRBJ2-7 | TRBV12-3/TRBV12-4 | CASSSSGGASLYEQYF
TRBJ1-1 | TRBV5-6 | CASSLASGLVYTEAFF
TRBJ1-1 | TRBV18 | CASSSADRVNTEAFF
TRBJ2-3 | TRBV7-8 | CASSEDDRGSADTQYF
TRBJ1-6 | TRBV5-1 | CASSSTPRDTNSPLHF
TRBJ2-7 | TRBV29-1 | CSVTSGATYEQYF
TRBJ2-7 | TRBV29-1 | CSGGQGTYEQYF
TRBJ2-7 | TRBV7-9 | CASSSGTVGYYEQYF
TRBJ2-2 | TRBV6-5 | CASSYVSGETGELFF
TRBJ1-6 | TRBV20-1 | CSAGTESSYNSPLHF
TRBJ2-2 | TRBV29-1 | CSVESGDPANTGELFF
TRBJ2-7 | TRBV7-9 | CASSSGGWGQVREQYF
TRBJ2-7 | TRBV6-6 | CASSYSGGTEQYF
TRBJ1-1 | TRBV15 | CATSGGRAGVTEAFF
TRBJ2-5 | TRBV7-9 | CASSLAPGLQETQYF
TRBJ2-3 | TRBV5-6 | CASSLVGGGTDTQYF
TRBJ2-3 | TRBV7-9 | CASSRGGLAGVTDTQYF